This TCR beta chain was sequenced during a study of T cells after yellow fever vaccination. Whole-study results and caveats: The CD4 and CD8 compartments had a small share of their clonotypes in common. Peaking on day 5 versus 15, the secondary response was faster but weaker.

The CDR3 is 13 amino acids. Germline CDR1 is SGHVS and CDR2 is FNYEAQ. Using its own MiXCR run on the 5' RACE reads, TCRdb lists one record per CDR3 protein. The sample yields 110,000 to 150,000 distinct CDR3 sequences, about 6.9% seen once. A few counts support this clonotype. The antigen is unknown. This could be a read error, since a much larger clone is one nucleotide away. The gene calls are TRBV7-6 and TRBJ2-1; either TRBD1 or TRBD2 may fit D (5 bases each). This TCR was recovered from a man aged 25-40 years who received the YFV17D yellow fever vaccine. The sample consisted of CD4+ T cells sorted from PBMCs, taken 10 days after the yellow fever booster vaccination. CDR3 residues: CASCLPGDDEQFF. The CDR3 nucleotides are TGTGCCAGCTGCTTACCCGGGGACGATGAGCAGTTCTTC.